This T cell receptor (beta chain) was captured in a study of T cell responses to AZD1222 COVID-19 vaccine. Comments on this clone: Its antigen is unknown.

V dropped 4 bases and J dropped 4 bases, with 10 bases sitting between them. This CDR3 region has 13 residues. Germline V CDR1 and CDR2: MGHRA, YSYEKL. Whole-study findings and limits: The repertoires were collected only after the peak T cell response. The number of AZD1222 recipients seropositive at baseline was only 5 to 7. The CD4 TCRs associated with vaccination extended across spike and predominated at 160-218 and 743-854.

The method was immunoSEQ multiplex PCR; TCRdb's version includes in-frame clones alone and lacks a portion of them. The sample comprises 130,000 or so clones, 80% to 90% of which are singletons, and over 8% rests with the top ten. The chain employs TRBV4-1 and TRBJ1-1; TRBD1 is a possible D gene (5 bases). The clonotype originates from an adult who received the AZD1222 COVID-19 vaccine. The sequences come from peripheral blood, collected 28 days after the second AZD1222 dose. The CDR3: CASSPGPGTEAFF. The CDR3 DNA sequence: TGCGCCAGCAGCCCGGGACCTGGCACTGAAGCTTTCTTT.